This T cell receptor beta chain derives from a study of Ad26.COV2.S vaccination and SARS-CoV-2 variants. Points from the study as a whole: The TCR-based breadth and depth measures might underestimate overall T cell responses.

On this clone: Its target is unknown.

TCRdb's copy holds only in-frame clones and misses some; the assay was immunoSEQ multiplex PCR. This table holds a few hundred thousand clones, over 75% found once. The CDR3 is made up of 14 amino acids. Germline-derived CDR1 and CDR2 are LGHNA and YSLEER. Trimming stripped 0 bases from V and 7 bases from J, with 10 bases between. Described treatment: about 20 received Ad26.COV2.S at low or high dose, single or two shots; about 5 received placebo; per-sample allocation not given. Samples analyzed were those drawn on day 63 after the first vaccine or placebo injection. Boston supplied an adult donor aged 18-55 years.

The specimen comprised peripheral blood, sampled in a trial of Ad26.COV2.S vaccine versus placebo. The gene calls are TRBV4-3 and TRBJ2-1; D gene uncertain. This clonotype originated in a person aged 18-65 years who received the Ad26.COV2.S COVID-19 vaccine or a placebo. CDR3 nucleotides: TGCGCCAGCAGCCAAGATTTAGGGATTAATGAGCAGTTCTTC. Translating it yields CASSQDLGINEQFF.